Presented here are 9 T cell receptor beta chains from one specimen sequenced in a study of Graves' ophthalmopathy and Graves' hyperthyroidism. RNA served as the template for amplifying TCR beta CDR3 regions. HTBI primers primed a first-round RT-PCR, and a second-round multiplex PCR followed. TCRdb fed the multiplex PCR reads into MiXCR, producing one record per CDR3 protein. The sample holds about 740,000 distinct CDR3 sequences, around 40% seen once. Sequencing was done on a sample of peripheral blood. These receptors originate from an adult man with Graves' ophthalmopathy.

This clonotype was detected ten times or more. The chain combines TRBV29-1 with TRBJ1-1, with no clear D. Looked up from germline, CDR1 is SQVTM and CDR2 is ANQGSEA. The germline V and J ends were trimmed by 4 bases and 4 bases, with 10 bases remaining between them. The CDR3 runs 12 residues. This CDR3 reads CSVGGWGTEAFF. The CDR3 bases are TGCAGCGTTGGCGGCTGGGGCACTGAAGCTTTCTTT.

This clonotype was seen more than once but under ten times. The chain employs TRBV2 and TRBJ2-2; TRBD1 is a possible D gene (6 bases). This CDR3 contains 15 residues. Germline CDR1 and CDR2: SNHLY and FYNNEI. The ends were cut back, 5 bases at V and 6 bases at J, with 16 bases in the middle. The CDR3 DNA reads TGTGCCAGCAGTACCCGGAATACAGGGCCCGGGGAGCTGTTTTTT. Residues: CASSTRNTGPGELFF. Complete variable domain (other parts from reference TRBV2 and TRBJ2-2): EPEVTQTPSHQVTQMGQEVILRCVPISNHLYFYWYRQILGQKVEFLVSFYNNEISEKSEIFDDQFSVERPDGSNFTLKIRSTKLEDSAMYFCASSTRNTGPGELFFGEGSRLTVL.

This clonotype was seen a few times. The junction departs from germline at one end; a sequencing error may be responsible. The chain has TRBV7-9 and TRBJ1-1; D not resolved. Germline assignment: CDR1 SEHNR and CDR2 FQNEAQ (reference sequence). This CDR3 spans 13 amino acids. The CDR3 loop reads CASSLETRTEAFF. The CDR3 bases are TGTGCTAGCAGCTTAGAGACGAGGACTGAAGCTTTCTTT. Together with reference TRBV7-9 and TRBJ1-1, the CDR3 gives the full variable domain: DTGVSQNPRHKITKRGQNVTFRCDPISEHNRLYWYRQTLGQGPEFLTYFQNEAQLEKSRLLSDRFSAERPKGSFSTLEIQRTEQGDSAMYLCASSLETRTEAFFGQGTRLTVV.

The V gene is TRBV29-1, the J gene TRBJ1-2, with unresolved D. The ends were cut back, 3 bases at V and 4 bases at J, with 15 bases in the middle. Germline V gives CDR1 SQVTM, CDR2 ANQGSEA. This CDR3 comprises 14 residues. This CDR3 is CSVENGFQRYGYTF. CDR3 sequence (DNA): TGCAGCGTTGAGAATGGATTCCAACGCTATGGCTACACCTTC.

This clonotype was detected many times. This rearrangement joins TRBV14 to TRBJ2-5; 7 bases map to TRBD2. The CDR3 is 15 residues long. V lost 5 bases, J lost 8 bases, and 14 bases stayed unmatched. Germline assignment: CDR1 SGHDN and CDR2 FVKESK. The DNA for the CDR3 is TGTGCCAGCAGCAAAATAAGGCGGGGGAGTCAAACCCAGTACTTC. Translation: CASSKIRRGSQTQYF.

This sequence joins TRBV7-6 and TRBJ2-7; 8 bases match TRBD2. The length of the CDR3 is 15 residues. With V trimmed by 3 bases and J by 5 bases, 9 bases remained unmatched. Germline CDR1 and CDR2: SGHVS and FNYEAQ. CDR3 DNA: TGTGCCAGCAGCTTGGCCGGGGGGGGCCACGACGAGCAGTACTTC. Translating gives CASSLAGGGHDEQYF. The whole variable domain, filled in from reference TRBV7-6 and TRBJ2-7, reads GAGVSQSPRYKVTKRGQDVALRCDPISGHVSLYWYRQALGQGPEFLTYFNYEAQQDKSGLPNDRFSAERPEGSISTLTIQRTEQRDSAMYRCASSLAGGGHDEQYFGPGTRLTVT.

To note about this clonotype: With a much larger clone just one base away, this may be a read error. This chain joins TRBV7-8 and TRBJ1-3; no definite D call. The CDR3 runs to 14 residues. V was trimmed by 5 bases and J by 0 bases, leaving 8 bases between them. CDR1 is SGHVS, CDR2 FQNEAQ, per germline. CDR3 DNA: TGTGCCAGCAGCGTACGGCGCTCTGGAAACACCATATATTTT. This encodes CASSVRRSGNTIYF.

The V call is TRBV7-9, the J call TRBJ2-6; 9 bases agree with TRBD2. The trim removed 5 bases at V and 4 bases at J, leaving 3 bases unmatched. Germline loops: CDR1 SEHNR, CDR2 FQNEAQ (reference sequence). The length of the CDR3 is 15 residues. CDR3: CASSGGLAGANVLTF. Written as DNA, the CDR3 is TGTGCCAGCAGCGGAGGACTAGCGGGGGCCAACGTCCTGACTTTC.

This clonotype came up a few times. The CDR3 region is CASSLFPTGGLPYEQYF. For the CDR3, the DNA is TGTGCCAGCAGTTTGTTCCCAACAGGGGGCCTACCCTACGAGCAGTACTTC. V usage is TRBV2 and J usage is TRBJ2-7, with 9 bases identical to TRBD1. Germline V lookup: CDR1 SNHLY, CDR2 FYNNEI. Trimming cost V 5 bases and J 2 bases; bases outside gene matches: 13. The CDR3 contains 17 residues.